These 20 T cell receptor beta chains were all obtained from the same sample, sequenced in a study of tumor and adjacent non-tumor tissue in lung cancer. RNA was extracted from bulk tissue without any cell sorting. Three rounds of nested PCR, following a modified ARM-PCR protocol, produced the TCRbeta library. TCRdb passed the multiplex PCR reads through MiXCR, listing each CDR3 protein once. The sample contains tens of thousands of distinct CDR3 sequences, roughly 80% of which appear only once. The sample consisted of lung tumor tissue. These receptors were collected from a woman aged 45-59 years with non-small cell lung cancer.

V usage is TRBV12-3 or TRBV12-4 and J usage is TRBJ2-1, with TRBD2 identical over 7 bases. V shed 3 bases and J 7 bases; nucleotides not matched to a gene: 9. The CDR3 sequence is 15 residues long. The CDR3 protein is CASSFTGAGFNEQFF. CDR3 coding DNA: TGTGCCAGCAGTTTTACGGGAGCGGGATTTAATGAGCAGTTCTTC.

Details on this clonotype: One end of the junction is discordant with germline, which a read error may explain. This chain uses TRBV7-9 with TRBJ1-2; no reliable D call. Germline V gene lookup returns CDR1 SEHNR and CDR2 FQNEAQ (reference sequence). The CDR3 is 13 amino acids. The CDR3 DNA reads TGTGCCAGCAGCTTCGGTGCATACTATGGGTACACCTTC. Translating gives CASSFGAYYGYTF.

The chain combines TRBV11-2 with TRBJ2-2; the D is unclear. V was cut by 10 bases and J by 1 base, with 19 bases left in between. The CDR3 has 16 amino acids. Germline CDR1 is SGHAT and CDR2 is FQNNGV. This chain's CDR3 is CANSGFHRGNTGELFF. The CDR3 bases are TGTGCCAACAGTGGATTCCATAGAGGGAACACCGGGGAGCTGTTTTTT.

This clonotype was counted at least ten times. This chain connects TRBV6-5 to TRBJ2-5; D ambiguous. With 2 bases removed from V and 1 base from J, the gap between germline ends came to 14 bases. This CDR3 has 16 amino acids. The germline V gene has CDR1 MNHEY and CDR2 SVGAGI. In nucleotides, the CDR3 is TGTGCCAGCAGTTACGACACTCTAAGGGTCCAAGAGACCCAGTACTTC. Its protein is CASSYDTLRVQETQYF.

This chain joins TRBV6-6 and TRBJ2-7, with no clear D. Germline V gives CDR1 MNHNY, CDR2 SVGAGI (reference sequence). This CDR3 contains 14 residues. V lost 6 bases and J 3 bases, leaving 15 bases between the germline ends. CDR3 sequence: CASSSMDGNYEQYF. In DNA form, the CDR3 reads TGTGCCAGCAGCTCAATGGACGGAAACTACGAGCAGTACTTC.

With regard to this clonotype: One end of the junction does not line up with germline, which may come from a read error. V gene TRBV28 combines with J gene TRBJ2-7, with 9 bases matching TRBD1. The CDR3 sequence is 18 residues long. The germline CDR1 and CDR2 sequences are MDHEN and SYDVKM. The CDR3 region is CASSWPFGTGWSSYDQYF. CDR3 DNA: TGTGCCAGCAGTTGGCCCTTCGGGACAGGGTGGTCGTCCTACGACCAGTACTTC.

As to this clonotype: Germline and junction disagree at one end, which may indicate a read error. The gene calls are TRBV20-1 and TRBJ2-7, with D perhaps matching TRBD2 (5 bases). The CDR3 is 12 amino acids. CDR1 DFQATT and CDR2 SNEGSKA come from the germline V gene (reference sequence). Here the CDR3 DNA reads TGCAGTGCGGAGCGGTTATCCTACGGGCAGTACTTC. Translating it yields CSAERLSYGQYF.

V is TRBV6-2 or TRBV6-3 and J is TRBJ2-4; TRBD2 is a possible D gene (6 bases). Germline V gene data show CDR1 as MNHEY and CDR2 as SVGEGT. The CDR3 has 14 amino acids. The DNA of the CDR3 is TGTGTCAACAGAAACCCGGGAGAGGAGGACATTCAGTACTTC. This translates into CVNRNPGEEDIQYF.

Concerning this clonotype itself: A read error may account for a junction end that differs from germline. V usage is TRBV10-2 and J usage is TRBJ2-3; the D is unclear. CDR1 and CDR2 (germline): WSHSY, SAAADI. The CDR3 runs to 11 residues. CDR3 loop: CASSSIDTQYF. The DNA for the CDR3 is TGCGCCAGCAGTAGCATAGATACGCAGTATTTT.

This clonotype was seen once. The chain combines TRBV6-6 with TRBJ2-7, with D hard to call. With 10 bases removed from V and 5 bases from J, the gap between germline ends came to 21 bases. Per the germline V gene, CDR1 is MNHNY and CDR2 is SVGAGI (reference sequence). The CDR3 spans 14 residues. Here the CDR3 DNA reads TGTGCCAACATTTACTCCGAAGAGGCGGACGAGCAGTACTTC. Translation gives CANIYSEEADEQYF.

This clonotype occurred once. The junction differs from germline at one of its ends, possibly a read error. This chain links TRBV10-3 with TRBJ2-7, with D perhaps given as TRBD1 or TRBD2 (5 bases each). The CDR3 totals 16 residues. Germline V CDR1 and CDR2: ENHRY, SYGVKD. This chain's CDR3 is CAVSDGGEGYSYEQYF. For the CDR3, the DNA is TGTGCCGTCAGTGATGGGGGTGAGGGGTACTCCTACGAGCAGTACTTC.

Notes on this clonotype: The junction departs from germline at one end; a sequencing error may be responsible. The chain couples TRBV7-8 to TRBJ2-1; D possibly corresponds to TRBD2 (5 bases). Germline V CDR1 and CDR2: SGHVS, FQNEAQ. The CDR3 has 15 amino acids. The CDR3, as DNA: TGTACCAGCAGCTCCCGAATAGCGTCCTACAATGAGCAGTTCTTC. Protein product: CTSSSRIASYNEQFF.

There are a few counts of this clonotype. One end of the junction is discordant with germline, which a read error may explain. The chain is built from TRBV6-5 and TRBJ2-7; weak D call: TRBD2 (7 bases). The germline V gene encodes CDR1 MNHEY and CDR2 SVGAGI. CDR3 length equals 13 residues. CDR3 coding DNA: TGTGCCAGCAGGGGGGCTAGCGGCTACGGGCAGTACTTC. Translated, it gives CASRGASGYGQYF.

About this clonotype: A read error may produce the germline difference seen at one junction end. The chain carries TRBV6-2 or TRBV6-3 and TRBJ2-1; the D gene is possibly TRBD1 (6 bases). CDR3 length: 16 residues. The germline V gene encodes CDR1 MNHEY and CDR2 SVGEGT. Here the CDR3 reads CASSSLTGTGFFEPFF. The DNA of the CDR3 is TGTGCCAGCAGTTCCCTTACCGGCACAGGGTTCTTTGAGCCGTTCTTC.

A remark on this clonotype: This is likely a read error, given that the CDR3 carries no conserved phenylalanine or tryptophan at its end. The V call is TRBV6-5, the J call TRBJ2-2; D perhaps matches TRBD1 (6 bases). Germline loops: CDR1 MNHEY, CDR2 SVGAGI. CDR3 length: 16 residues. The CDR3 DNA reads TGTGCCAGCAGTTATCTGGGACAACCGAACACCGGGGATCTGTTTTTA. This translates into CASSYLGQPNTGDLFL.

This clonotype was detected ten times or more. The chain couples TRBV10-2 to TRBJ1-6; 9 nucleotides line up with TRBD1. In germline, CDR1 is WSHSY, CDR2 SAAADI. With 4 bases clipped from V and 17 bases from J, the junction kept 3 bases outside the gene matches. This CDR3 has 11 residues. For the CDR3, the DNA is TGCGCCAGCAGTGGAGACAGGGGGGTCCACTTT. Residues: CASSGDRGVHF.

To note about this clonotype: This could be a read error, since a much larger clone is one nucleotide away. This sequence joins TRBV28 and TRBJ1-6, with D possibly matching TRBD1 (5 bases). The CDR3 runs to 16 residues. Germline V gene sequence: CDR1 MDHEN, CDR2 SYDVKM. As DNA, the CDR3 is TGTGCCATCAGTCGACGATCCTACGGGGGGAATTCACCCCTCCACTTT. Its protein is CAISRRSYGGNSPLHF.

The V and J genes are TRBV6-5 and TRBJ1-2; tentative D call: TRBD1 (5 bases). V lost 11 bases and J lost 4, with 14 bases in between. The CDR3 runs 12 residues. The germline CDR1 and CDR2 sequences are MNHEY and SVGAGI. In nucleotides, the CDR3 is TGTGCCTGCACTTCGGGGGGCTATGGCTACACCTTC. Its protein is CACTSGGYGYTF.

On this clonotype itself: One end of the junction does not line up with germline, which may come from a read error. The chain employs TRBV6-5 and TRBJ2-1; 8 bases are a match to TRBD1. This CDR3 comprises 12 residues. CDR1 and CDR2 (germline): MNHEY, SVGAGI. CDR3 residues: CACSRTGFDQFF. CDR3 nucleotide sequence: TGTGCCTGCAGTCGGACAGGGTTTGATCAATTCTTC.

The gene calls are TRBV20-1 and TRBJ1-1; D gene ambiguous. The CDR3 is 13 residues long. Germline CDR1 and CDR2: DFQATT and SNEGSKA (reference sequence). Trimming removed 4 bases from V and 6 bases from J, with 15 bases in between. The CDR3 spells CSAMVTVGSEAFF. Written as DNA, the CDR3 is TGCAGTGCTATGGTGACTGTAGGCTCTGAAGCTTTCTTT.